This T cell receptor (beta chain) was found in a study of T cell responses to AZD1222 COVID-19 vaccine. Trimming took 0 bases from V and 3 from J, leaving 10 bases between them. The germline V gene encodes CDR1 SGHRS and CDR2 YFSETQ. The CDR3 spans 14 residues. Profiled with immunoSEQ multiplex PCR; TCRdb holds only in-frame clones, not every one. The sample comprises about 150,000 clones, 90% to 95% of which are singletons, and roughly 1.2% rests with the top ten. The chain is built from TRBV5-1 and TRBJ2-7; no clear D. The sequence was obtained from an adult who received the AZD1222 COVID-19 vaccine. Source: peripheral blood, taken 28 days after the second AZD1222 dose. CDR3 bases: TGCGCCAGCAGCTTGGACTCACTCCTCTACGAGCAGTACTTC. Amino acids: CASSLDSLLYEQYF.